Each of the 32 T cell receptor beta chains below was sequenced from the same sample in a study of technical replicates of blood from a few donors. Libraries were prepared by immunoSEQ multiplex PCR; TCRdb keeps only in-frame clonotypes and omits some of them. The sample gives approximately 15,000 clones, about four fifths of which show up once; roughly an eighth is in the top ten. Material: PBMCs. The source is a human donor in good health.

This clone appeared once. This sequence joins TRBV5-1 and TRBJ2-2; tentatively, D is TRBD1 (6 bases). The CDR3 loop spans 16 amino acids. Germline V gene lookup returns CDR1 SGHRS and CDR2 YFSETQ. V lost 5 bases to trimming and J lost 1 base, with 15 bases between them. The CDR3 loop is CASRSTGIGNTGELFF. CDR3 sequence (DNA): TGCGCCAGCAGATCTACAGGGATTGGGAACACCGGGGAGCTGTTTTTT.

The chain combines TRBV6-4 with TRBJ2-2, with D uncertain. Germline V gene lookup returns CDR1 MRHNA and CDR2 SNTAGT. The CDR3 covers 15 residues. Between the trimmed V and J ends, which lost 0 bases and 4 bases, there was a span of 9 bases. CDR3 loop: CASSDSLDSTGELFF. CDR3 coding DNA: TGTGCCAGCAGTGACTCGCTAGATAGCACCGGGGAGCTGTTTTTT.

The chain recombines TRBV15 with TRBJ1-5, with D perhaps TRBD1 (5 bases). This CDR3 region has 14 residues. The germline gives CDR1 LNHNV, CDR2 YYDKDF (reference sequence). The ends were cut back, 0 bases at V and 5 bases at J, with 8 bases in the middle. The CDR3 reads CATSREMGHQPQHF. The CDR3, as DNA: TGTGCCACCAGCAGAGAAATGGGGCATCAGCCCCAGCATTTT. Drawing the rest from reference TRBV15 and TRBJ1-5, the complete variable domain is DAMVIQNPRYQVTQFGKPVTLSCSQTLNHNVMYWYQQKSSQAPKLLFHYYDKDFNNEADTPDNFQSRRPNTSFCFLDIRSPGLGDTAMYLCATSREMGHQPQHFGDGTRLSIL.

J is TRBJ2-7 and V is TRBV28; possible D gene TRBD1, 6 bases. With 8 bases removed from V and 2 bases from J, the gap between germline ends came to 16 bases. The CDR3 sequence is 14 residues long. Germline loops: CDR1 MDHEN, CDR2 SYDVKM. The CDR3 DNA follows: TGTGCCAGCCTGCGACAGCCAGGGGCCTACGAGCAGTACTTC. Translated: CASLRQPGAYEQYF. The whole variable domain, remainder taken from reference TRBV28 and TRBJ2-7, is DVKVTQSSRYLVKRTGEKVFLECVQDMDHENMFWYRQDPGLGLRLIYFSYDVKMKEKGDIPEGYSVSREKKERFSLILESASTNQTSMYLCASLRQPGAYEQYFGPGTRLTVT.

This chain connects TRBV5-1 to TRBJ2-6, with D maybe TRBD1 (6 bases). Looked up from germline, CDR1 is SGHRS and CDR2 is YFSETQ. The CDR3 sequence is 17 residues long. Trimming took off 1 base at V and 0 bases at J, with 11 bases between the two ends. The CDR3 reads CASSLNSRGSGANVLTF. CDR3 coding DNA: TGCGCCAGCAGCTTGAATAGCAGGGGCTCTGGGGCCAACGTCCTGACTTTC.

This clone was picked up one time. The chain has TRBV7-9 and TRBJ1-2; D not resolved. Trimming pared 3 bases from V and 8 bases from J, leaving 10 bases between. In germline, CDR1 is SEHNR, CDR2 FQNEAQ (reference sequence). This CDR3 region has 12 residues. The CDR3: CASSFPRRGYTF. In DNA form, the CDR3 reads TGTGCCAGCAGCTTCCCCCGGAGGGGCTACACCTTC.

The V gene is TRBV29-1, the J gene TRBJ2-6; the match to TRBD1 covers 10 bases. The germline V gene has CDR1 SQVTM and CDR2 ANQGSEA. J was trimmed by 3 bases and V by 6 bases; bases with no gene match: 8. The CDR3 has 16 amino acids. CDR3 residues: CSVGDRGGVGANVLTF. CDR3 sequence (DNA): TGCAGCGTCGGGGACAGGGGTGGGGTTGGGGCCAACGTCCTGACTTTC.

This clone appeared a single time. This chain links TRBV2 with TRBJ2-5, with TRBD1 identical over 7 bases. The CDR3 spans 13 residues. Germline assignment: CDR1 SNHLY and CDR2 FYNNEI. Losses at the gene ends were 6 bases for V and 3 bases for J; bases not matched to a gene: 4. The CDR3 nucleotides are TGTGCCAGCAGGTTCACAGGGGAAGAGACCCAGTACTTC. Translated: CASRFTGEETQYF.

The chain uses TRBV6-5 and TRBJ1-1, with 7 bases that match TRBD1. Germline V gene sequence: CDR1 MNHEY, CDR2 SVGAGI. The CDR3 loop spans 14 amino acids. The V and J ends lost 4 bases and 4 bases, in that order; junction bases with no gene match: 6. CDR3 nucleotides: TGTGCCAGCAGTTTTACAGGGGCCGGCACTGAAGCTTTCTTT. It yields the protein CASSFTGAGTEAFF.

The gene calls are TRBV19 and TRBJ2-1; 8 nucleotides line up with TRBD1. The junction had 2 bases not matched to a gene; V was cut back by 5 bases and J by 5 bases. This CDR3 comprises 13 residues. The V gene's germline CDR1 is LNHDA and CDR2 SQIVND (reference sequence). CDR3 DNA sequence: TGTGCCAGTAGTGGCAGGGGGCACAATGAGCAGTTCTTC. Encoded protein: CASSGRGHNEQFF.

The V and J genes are TRBV4-1 and TRBJ2-7; 12 bases fit TRBD2. The junction had 3 bases not matched to a gene; V was cut back by 1 base and J by 5 bases. Germline CDR1 reads MGHRA; CDR2 reads YSYEKL. The CDR3 is 15 amino acids. The CDR3 nucleotides are TGCGCCAGCAGCCAAGGACTAGCGGGAGAAAACGAGCAGTACTTC. Protein sequence: CASSQGLAGENEQYF.

The J gene is TRBJ2-1, the V gene TRBV29-1, with D possibly TRBD1 on 6 matching bases. Trimming pared 0 bases from V and 2 bases from J, leaving 17 bases between. The CDR3 sequence is 17 residues long. Germline V gene data show CDR1 as SQVTM and CDR2 as ANQGSEA. The CDR3 DNA reads TGCAGCGTTGAAGATCTCCCGGCAGGGGCCACCTACAATGAGCAGTTCTTC. Residues: CSVEDLPAGATYNEQFF.

The genes are TRBV5-1 and TRBJ1-1; 7 positions match TRBD1. This CDR3 contains 14 residues. Per germline, CDR1 SGHRS and CDR2 YFSETQ. V gave up 3 bases and J gave up 1 base; unmatched junction bases: 3. The CDR3 DNA sequence: TGCGCCAGCAGCTCACAGGGGACGAACACTGAAGCTTTCTTT. Its protein product is CASSSQGTNTEAFF.

This chain uses TRBV9 with TRBJ1-1; tentative D call: TRBD1 (6 bases). CDR3 length equals 14 residues. Deletions cut 4 bases from V and 4 bases from J, with 14 bases between. The V gene's germline CDR1 is SGDLS and CDR2 YYNGEE. The CDR3 region is CASSPRQDGTEAFF. In nucleotides, the CDR3 is TGTGCCAGCAGCCCCCGACAGGACGGCACTGAAGCTTTCTTT.

In its sample, this clone was seen a few times. The V gene is TRBV6-6, the J gene TRBJ2-1; 13 bases align to TRBD2. Germline V gene data show CDR1 as MNHNY and CDR2 as SVGAGI (reference sequence). V lost 5 bases, J lost 5 bases, and 3 bases stayed unmatched. CDR3 length: 15 amino acids. CDR3 protein: CASSAGTSGNNEQFF. CDR3 in DNA: TGTGCCAGCAGTGCCGGGACTAGCGGGAACAATGAGCAGTTCTTC.

The chain couples TRBV10-2 to TRBJ2-7; D is perhaps TRBD1 (5 bases). The length of the CDR3 is 13 residues. The V end was cut by 2 bases, the J end by 0 bases, with 5 bases between. Germline V gene lookup returns CDR1 WSHSY and CDR2 SAAADI. CDR3 loop: CASSETGSYEQYF. CDR3 nucleotides: TGCGCCAGCAGTGAGACAGGCTCCTACGAGCAGTACTTC.

This clone was found once. The chain links TRBV7-9 to TRBJ1-4, with a weak D call TRBD1 (5 bases). Germline CDR1 reads SEHNR; CDR2 reads FQNEAQ (reference sequence). The CDR3 is 14 amino acids. With 3 bases removed from V and 6 bases from J, the gap between germline ends came to 11 bases. The CDR3 bases are TGTGCCAGCAGCTTCAGGCCGGGGGATGAAAAACTGTTTTTT. Protein product: CASSFRPGDEKLFF.

CDR3 nucleotides: TGTGCCTGGAGTGAACCAGGGCGGGAAAAACTGTTTTTT. Translated, it gives CAWSEPGREKLFF. V usage is TRBV30 and J usage is TRBJ1-4, with D perhaps matching TRBD1 (5 bases). This CDR3 contains 13 residues. Germline V lookup: CDR1 GTSNPN, CDR2 SVGIG (reference sequence). Between the trimmed V and J ends, which lost 1 base and 8 bases, there was a span of 11 bases.

V gene TRBV28 combines with J gene TRBJ1-2; 10 nucleotides line up with TRBD1. Germline V gene lookup returns CDR1 MDHEN and CDR2 SYDVKM. V was pared by 7 bases and J by 8 bases, with 16 bases of the junction left unmatched. The CDR3 is 16 amino acids. The DNA of the CDR3 is TGTGCCAGCATCGGGACAGGGGTTTTCTTTTTGGGAGGCTACACCTTC. Protein: CASIGTGVFFLGGYTF.

V is TRBV5-6 and J is TRBJ2-1; 8 bases line up with TRBD2. This CDR3 region has 14 residues. Germline V lookup: CDR1 SGHDT, CDR2 YYEEEE. V lost 3 bases and J lost 9; bases outside the gene matches: 8. The CDR3 sequence is CASSWDSGAGEQFF. CDR3 bases: TGTGCCAGCAGCTGGGATAGCGGGGCGGGTGAGCAGTTCTTC.

V and J are TRBV27 and TRBJ1-3, with D unresolved. Trimming stripped 6 bases from V and 1 base from J, with 10 bases between. CDR1 and CDR2 (germline): MNHEY, SMNVEV (reference sequence). The CDR3 runs 14 residues. The CDR3 sequence is CASSLEFSGNTIYF. CDR3 nucleotides: TGTGCCAGCAGCCTCGAGTTTTCTGGAAACACCATATATTTT.

The count of this clone is one. The chain is built from TRBV7-9 and TRBJ2-7; maybe TRBD2 (6 bases). Germline V gene sequence: CDR1 SEHNR, CDR2 FQNEAQ (reference sequence). The V end lost 5 bases, the J end lost 7 bases, and 15 bases lay between the germline ends. The CDR3 extends over 13 amino acids. CDR3 residues: CASSGDGRQEQYF. The DNA for the CDR3 is TGTGCCAGCAGCGGGGACGGGAGACAGGAGCAGTACTTC.

V usage is TRBV11-2 and J usage is TRBJ2-7, with 7 bases that match TRBD1. CDR3 length: 17 amino acids. The V and J ends lost 4 bases and 0 bases, in that order; junction bases with no gene match: 12. The V gene's germline CDR1 is SGHAT and CDR2 FQNNGV. The CDR3 coding sequence is TGTGCCAGCAGCTCCGGATGGACAGGACCAAGCTCCTACGAGCAGTACTTC. This codes for CASSSGWTGPSSYEQYF.

This rearrangement joins TRBV6-5 to TRBJ1-2; D remains ambiguous. CDR1 is MNHEY and CDR2 is SVGAGI in the germline V gene. The V end was cut by 2 bases, the J end by 5 bases, with 9 bases between. The CDR3 runs to 13 residues. This CDR3 reads CASSYGAGYGYTF. In DNA form, the CDR3 reads TGTGCCAGCAGTTACGGCGCAGGTTATGGCTACACCTTC.

V usage is TRBV14 and J usage is TRBJ2-7; 7 bases align to TRBD2. V trimming: 1 base; J trimming: 3 bases; junction bases outside the gene matches: 6. The CDR3 contains 15 residues. Germline CDR1 SGHDN, CDR2 FVKESK. CDR3 residues: CASSQVAGVVYEQYF. In DNA form, the CDR3 reads TGTGCCAGCAGCCAAGTGGCGGGAGTAGTCTACGAGCAGTACTTC.

The chain has TRBV5-6 and TRBJ2-1; TRBD2 matches at 7 bases. The CDR3 length is 17 residues. Germline V gene lookup returns CDR1 SGHDT and CDR2 YYEEEE. The trim removed 4 bases at V and 0 bases at J, leaving 10 bases unmatched. The chain's CDR3 is CASSRRSSGASYNEQFF. CDR3 DNA: TGTGCCAGCAGCAGGCGGTCTAGCGGAGCCTCCTACAATGAGCAGTTCTTC.

The chain couples TRBV5-1 to TRBJ2-3; D is possibly TRBD1 (5 bases). The CDR3 covers 13 residues. Trimming pared 8 bases from V and 2 bases from J, leaving 12 bases between. CDR1 and CDR2 (germline): SGHRS, YFSETQ. CDR3 region: CASHMGPTDTQYF. CDR3 nucleotides: TGCGCCAGTCATATGGGGCCCACAGATACGCAGTATTTT.

The chain carries TRBV6-5 and TRBJ2-3; weak D call: TRBD2 (6 bases). CDR3 size: 15 residues. Germline CDR1 and CDR2: MNHEY and SVGAGI. The V and J ends lost 0 bases and 5 bases respectively, with 12 bases between them. The CDR3 bases are TGTGCCAGCAGTTACTCGTTCGGGAGTGGAGATACGCAGTATTTT. Its translation is CASSYSFGSGDTQYF.

V usage is TRBV6-1 and J usage is TRBJ2-1, with 7 positions matching TRBD2. Trimming cost V 4 bases and J 3 bases; bases outside gene matches: 6. CDR3 length equals 15 residues. CDR1 is MNHNS and CDR2 is SASEGT in the germline V gene. CDR3 sequence reads: CASSGGWEGYNEQFF. The DNA of the CDR3 is TGTGCCAGCAGTGGCGGGTGGGAGGGCTACAATGAGCAGTTCTTC.

The chain recombines TRBV5-8 with TRBJ1-4; no firm D call. The CDR3 consists of 15 residues. Germline V gene lookup returns CDR1 SGHTS and CDR2 YDEGEE. Trimming shortened V by 1 base and J by 0 bases, and 7 bases separated the two germline ends. The CDR3 sequence is CASSLHSTTNEKLFF. CDR3 coding DNA: TGTGCCAGCAGCTTGCACAGCACAACTAATGAAAAACTGTTTTTT.

V and J are TRBV21-1 and TRBJ1-1. TRBV21-1 has pseudogene status. The CDR3 runs 14 residues. CDR3 in DNA: TGTGCCAGCAGCAAAATTTTTCGGAGGACTGAAGCTTTCTTT. As protein: CASSKIFRRTEAFF.

The rearrangement links TRBV7-2 to TRBJ2-5; perhaps TRBD1 as D (6 bases). This CDR3 contains 18 residues. V lost 4 bases and J 5 bases, leaving 26 bases between the germline ends. In germline, CDR1 is SGHTA, CDR2 FQGNSA. The CDR3 DNA is TGTGCCAGCAGCTCCCCCTTCGACTGGCCCGAAAGGGGGGAGACCCAGTACTTC. This encodes CASSSPFDWPERGETQYF.